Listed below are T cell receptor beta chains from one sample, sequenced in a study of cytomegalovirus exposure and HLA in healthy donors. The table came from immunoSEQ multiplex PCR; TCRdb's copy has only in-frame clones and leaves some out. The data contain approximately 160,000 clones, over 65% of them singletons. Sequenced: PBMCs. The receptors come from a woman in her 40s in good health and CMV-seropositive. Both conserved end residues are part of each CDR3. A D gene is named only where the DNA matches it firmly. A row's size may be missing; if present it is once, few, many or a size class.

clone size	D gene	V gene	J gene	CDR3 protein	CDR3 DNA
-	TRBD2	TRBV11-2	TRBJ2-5	CASSLRGLTGTSGSATQYF	TGTGCCAGCAGCTTACGCGGATTAACCGGGACTAGCGGATCGGCGACCCAGTACTTC
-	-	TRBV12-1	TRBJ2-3	CASSFQLAVSTDTQYF	TGTGCCAGCAGCTTTCAACTAGCGGTAAGCACAGATACGCAGTATTTT
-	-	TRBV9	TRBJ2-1	CASSPVPLAAEEQFF	TGTGCCAGCAGCCCCGTACCACTAGCTGCGGAGGAGCAGTTCTTC
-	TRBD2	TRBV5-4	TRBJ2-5	CASSKGLAASGWQETQYF	TGTGCCAGCAGCAAGGGACTAGCGGCCTCCGGGTGGCAAGAGACCCAGTACTTC
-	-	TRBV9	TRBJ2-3	CASSSHFSSGFTQYF	TGTGCCAGCAGCTCACATTTTTCGTCAGGATTTACGCAGTATTTT
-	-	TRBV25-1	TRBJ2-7	CASSEWTAFIPPLYEQYF	TGTGCCAGCAGTGAATGGACAGCCTTTATCCCCCCTCTCTACGAGCAGTACTTC
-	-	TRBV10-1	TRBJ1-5	CASSDFTWRIGGNQPQHF	TGCGCCAGCAGTGATTTTACGTGGAGAATAGGGGGAAATCAGCCCCAGCATTTT
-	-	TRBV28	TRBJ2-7	CASSLGVTTLYEQYF	TGTGCCAGCAGTTTGGGTGTGACAACCCTCTACGAGCAGTACTTC
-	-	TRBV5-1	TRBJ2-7	CASSKDSLSYEQYF	TGCGCCAGCAGCAAAGACAGTCTATCCTACGAGCAGTACTTC
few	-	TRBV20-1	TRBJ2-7	CSAEGQYEQYF	TGCAGTGCTGAGGGACAATACGAGCAGTACTTC
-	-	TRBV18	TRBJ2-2	CASSPDRSNTGELFF	TGTGCCAGCTCACCTGACAGGTCGAACACCGGGGAGCTGTTTTTT
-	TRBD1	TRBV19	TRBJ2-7	CASSTLPGQSYEQYF	TGTGCCAGTAGTACCCTTCCGGGACAGTCCTACGAGCAGTACTTC
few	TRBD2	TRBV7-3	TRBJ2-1	CASSFSGGADEQFF	TGTGCCAGCAGCTTTAGCGGGGGGGCCGATGAGCAGTTCTTC
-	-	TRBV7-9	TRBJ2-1	CASSPTGQHSRHEQFF	TGTGCCAGCAGCCCAACGGGACAACATAGCAGGCATGAGCAGTTCTTC
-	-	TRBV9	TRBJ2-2	CATSGYSGELFF	TGTGCCACCTCGGGGTATTCCGGGGAGCTGTTTTTT
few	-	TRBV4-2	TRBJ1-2	CASSQDPSGTSNYGYPF	TGTGCCAGCAGCCAAGATCCCTCCGGGACAAGCAACTATGGCTACCCCTTC
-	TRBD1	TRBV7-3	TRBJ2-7	CASSLDRGYEQYF	TGTGCCAGCAGCTTGGACAGGGGCTACGAGCAGTACTTC
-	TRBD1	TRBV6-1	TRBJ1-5	CASKQGERRQPQHF	TGTGCCAGCAAGCAGGGGGAGAGAAGGCAGCCCCAGCATTTT
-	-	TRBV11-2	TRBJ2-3	CASSLALYTDTQYF	TGTGCCAGCAGCTTAGCTTTATACACAGATACGCAGTATTTT
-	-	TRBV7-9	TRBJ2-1	CASSIDSYNEQFF	TGTGCCAGCAGTATTGACAGTTACAATGAGCAGTTCTTC
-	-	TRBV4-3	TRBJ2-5	CASSQGQYQETQYF	TGCGCCAGCAGCCAAGGGCAGTACCAAGAGACCCAGTACTTC
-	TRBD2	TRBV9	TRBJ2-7	CASSQGLAPYEQYF	TGTGCCAGCAGCCAGGGACTAGCCCCCTACGAGCAGTACTTC
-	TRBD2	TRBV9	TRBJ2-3	CASSVAGGPDTQYF	TGTGCCAGCAGCGTAGCGGGGGGTCCAGATACGCAGTATTTT
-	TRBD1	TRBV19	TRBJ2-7	CASSRGQGSSRSFLNEQYF	TGTGCCAGTAGTCGGGGACAGGGTTCGAGCCGGTCCTTCCTGAACGAGCAGTACTTC
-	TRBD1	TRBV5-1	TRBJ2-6	CASSLDRQGNSGANVLTF	TGCGCCAGCAGCTTGGATCGACAGGGAAACTCTGGGGCCAACGTCCTGACTTTC